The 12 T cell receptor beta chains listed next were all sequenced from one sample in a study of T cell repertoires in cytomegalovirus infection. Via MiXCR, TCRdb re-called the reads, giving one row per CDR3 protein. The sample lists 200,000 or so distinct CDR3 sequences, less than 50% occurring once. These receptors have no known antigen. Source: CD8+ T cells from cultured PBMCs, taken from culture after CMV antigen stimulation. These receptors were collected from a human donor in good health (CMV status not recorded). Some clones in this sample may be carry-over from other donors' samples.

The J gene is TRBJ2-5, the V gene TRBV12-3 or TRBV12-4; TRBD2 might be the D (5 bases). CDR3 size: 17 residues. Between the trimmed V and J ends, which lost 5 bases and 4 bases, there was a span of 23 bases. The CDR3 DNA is TGTGCCAGCAGTATCGGGCGACGCCCCCCCGCGGGAGAGACCCAGTACTTC. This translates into CASSIGRRPPAGETQYF.

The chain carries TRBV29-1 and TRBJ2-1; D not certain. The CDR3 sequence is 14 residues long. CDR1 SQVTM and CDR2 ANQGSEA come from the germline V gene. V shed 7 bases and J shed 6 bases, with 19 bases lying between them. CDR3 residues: CSGTLSQWPNEQFF. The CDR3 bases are TGCAGCGGGACGCTCTCTCAGTGGCCCAATGAGCAGTTCTTC.

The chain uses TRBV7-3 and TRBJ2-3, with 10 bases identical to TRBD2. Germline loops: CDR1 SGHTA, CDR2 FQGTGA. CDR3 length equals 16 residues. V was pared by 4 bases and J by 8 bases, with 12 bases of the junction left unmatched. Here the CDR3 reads CASSSTGSGRSGTQYF. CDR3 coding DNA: TGTGCCAGCAGCTCTACAGGTAGCGGGAGGTCTGGTACGCAGTATTTT. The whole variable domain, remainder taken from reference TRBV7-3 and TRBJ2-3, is GAGVSQTPSNKVTEKGKYVELRCDPISGHTALYWYRQSLGQGPEFLIYFQGTGAADDSGLPNDRFFAVRPEGSVSTLKIQRTERGDSAVYLCASSSTGSGRSGTQYFGPGTRLTVL.

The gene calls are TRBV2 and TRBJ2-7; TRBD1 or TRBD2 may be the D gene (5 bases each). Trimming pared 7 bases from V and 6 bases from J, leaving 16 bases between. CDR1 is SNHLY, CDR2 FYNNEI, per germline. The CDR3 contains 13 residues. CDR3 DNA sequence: TGTGCCAGCACCCAAACCCCGAGGGGCGAGCAGTACTTC. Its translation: CASTQTPRGEQYF.

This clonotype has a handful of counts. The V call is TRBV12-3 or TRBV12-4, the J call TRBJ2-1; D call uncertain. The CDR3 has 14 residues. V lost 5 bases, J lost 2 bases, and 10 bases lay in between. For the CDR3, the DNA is TGTGCCAGCAGTCCCTTTGGCACCTACAATGAGCAGTTCTTC. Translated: CASSPFGTYNEQFF.

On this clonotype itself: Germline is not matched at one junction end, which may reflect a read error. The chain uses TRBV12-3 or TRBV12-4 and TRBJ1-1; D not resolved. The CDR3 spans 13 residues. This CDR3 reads CASSSRFRGEAIF. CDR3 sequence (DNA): TGTGCCAGCAGTTCACGATTCCGCGGGGAAGCTATCTTT.

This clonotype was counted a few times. CDR3: CASSSDDSLADGYTF. Here the CDR3 DNA reads TGTGCCAGCAGCTCAGACGACAGTTTAGCCGATGGCTACACCTTC. V is TRBV7-3 and J is TRBJ1-2, with D possibly matching TRBD1 (5 bases). This CDR3 contains 15 residues. The germline V gene encodes CDR1 SGHTA and CDR2 FQGTGA. The V end lost 4 bases, the J end lost 6 bases, and 18 bases lay between the germline ends. The whole variable domain, filled in from reference TRBV7-3 and TRBJ1-2, reads GAGVSQTPSNKVTEKGKYVELRCDPISGHTALYWYRQSLGQGPEFLIYFQGTGAADDSGLPNDRFFAVRPEGSVSTLKIQRTERGDSAVYLCASSSDDSLADGYTFGSGTRLTVV.

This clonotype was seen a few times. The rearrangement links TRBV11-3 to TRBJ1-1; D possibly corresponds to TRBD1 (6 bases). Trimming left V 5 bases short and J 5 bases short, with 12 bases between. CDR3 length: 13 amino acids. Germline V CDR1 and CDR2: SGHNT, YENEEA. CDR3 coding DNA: TGTGCCAGCAGCACTACAGGGATGACTGAAGCTTTCTTT. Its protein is CASSTTGMTEAFF. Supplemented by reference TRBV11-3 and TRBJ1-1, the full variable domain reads EAGVVQSPRYKIIEKKQPVAFWCNPISGHNTLYWYLQNLGQGPELLIRYENEEAVDDSQLPKDRFSAERLKGVDSTLKIQPAELGDSAVYLCASSTTGMTEAFFGQGTRLTVV.

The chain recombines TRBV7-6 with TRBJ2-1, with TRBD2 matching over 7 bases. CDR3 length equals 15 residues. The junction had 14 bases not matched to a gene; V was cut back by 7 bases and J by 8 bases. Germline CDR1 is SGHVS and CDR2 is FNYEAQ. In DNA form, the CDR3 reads TGTGCCAGCACCCACCCGGGCGGGAGTGGTGATGAGCAGTTCTTC. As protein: CASTHPGGSGDEQFF.

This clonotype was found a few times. Written as DNA, the CDR3 is TGCAGCGTTTCCGGGACAGGGTTGGAAGCTTTCTTT. It encodes CSVSGTGLEAFF. The V and J genes are TRBV29-1 and TRBJ1-1, with 9 bases identical to TRBD1. After removal of 5 bases from V and 8 bases from J, the junction contained 6 bases not matched to a gene. Germline CDR1 is SQVTM and CDR2 is ANQGSEA. CDR3 size: 12 residues.

The CDR3 region has the DNA TGCAGCGTTGAAGGGGCGAGCGGGGGCACAGATACGCAGTATTTT. Residues: CSVEGASGGTDTQYF. The V and J genes are TRBV29-1 and TRBJ2-3; 7 bases match TRBD2. The CDR3 spans 15 residues. V gave up 1 base and J gave up 1 base; unmatched junction bases: 5. Germline assignment: CDR1 SQVTM and CDR2 ANQGSEA.

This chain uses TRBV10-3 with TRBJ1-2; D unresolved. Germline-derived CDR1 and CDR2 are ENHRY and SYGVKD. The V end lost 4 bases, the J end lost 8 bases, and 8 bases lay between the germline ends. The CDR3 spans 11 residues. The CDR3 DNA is TGTGCCATCAGTGGGGCGGGCGGCTACACCTTC. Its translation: CAISGAGGYTF.